This TCR beta chain was sequenced during a study of T cells in women clearing cervical HPV infection. For the study at large: No precancer developed; the control's incident HPV16 infection cleared within 12 months.

This table comes from immunoSEQ multiplex PCR, and its TCRdb copy is limited to in-frame clones, with some not included. This listing includes roughly 14,000 clones. Study outcomes and limitations: A classifier using richness and V gene abundances reached an AUC of around 0.83.

A remark on this clone: Its antigen is unidentified.

The sequence was collected from a woman aged 18 to 75 with a cervical HPV16 infection that either progressed to CIN3+ or cleared (not recorded which). Sequenced sample: blood buffy coat.

CDR3 protein: CASSSGTGALNQPQHF. The part of the CDR3 DNA that was read is TGTGCCAGTAGTTCAGGGACAGGGGCCCTCAATCAGCCC. The chain recombines TRBV19 with TRBJ1-5; 10 positions agree with TRBD1. The CDR3 end lies 3 residues beyond the end of the read and is filled in from the germline J gene. The CDR3 sequence is 16 residues long. V shed 5 bases and J 3 bases; nucleotides not matched to a gene: 7. Germline CDR1 and CDR2: LNHDA and SQIVND (reference sequence).